This T cell receptor (beta chain) derives from a study of T cells after yellow fever vaccination. Study summary: SMART-Seq v4 Ultra Low Input prepared libraries from low-cell fractions. Whole-study results and caveats: The secondary response showed a weaker magnitude and a faster peak, day 5 versus 15. Subsequent booster samples again held most clones from primary vaccination (more than 95% CD4, roughly 91% CD8). Researchers cautioned that FACS-sorted repertoires could harbor abundant clonotypes contaminating from the bulk population.

In regard to this clonotype: The antigen is not known.

The ends were cut back, 3 bases at V and 9 bases at J, with 3 bases in the middle. The CDR3 covers 9 residues. Each CDR3 protein gets one entry after TCRdb re-called the 5' RACE reads with MiXCR. The data show approximately 550,000 distinct CDR3 sequences, roughly 14% seen once. This clonotype originated in a young man who received the YFV17D yellow fever vaccine. Source: PBMCs, taken on the day of the yellow fever booster vaccination. This sequence joins TRBV12-3 or TRBV12-4 and TRBJ2-7; D not resolved. The CDR3 nucleotides are TGTGCCAGCAGTTTTGGGCAGTACTTC. Its protein product is CASSFGQYF.